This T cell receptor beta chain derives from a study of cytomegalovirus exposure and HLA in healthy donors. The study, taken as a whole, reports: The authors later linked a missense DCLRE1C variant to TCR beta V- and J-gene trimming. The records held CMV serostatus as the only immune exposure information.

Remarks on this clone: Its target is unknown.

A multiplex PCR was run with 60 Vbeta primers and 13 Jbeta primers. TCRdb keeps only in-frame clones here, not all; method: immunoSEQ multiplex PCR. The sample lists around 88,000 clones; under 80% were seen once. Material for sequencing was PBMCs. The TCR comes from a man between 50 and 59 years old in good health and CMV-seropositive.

The CDR3 protein is CASSGGQGDAYEQYF. DNA for the CDR3: TGTGCCAGCAGCGGGGGACAGGGGGACGCCTACGAGCAGTACTTC. V is TRBV7-6 and J is TRBJ2-7, with 11 bases identical to TRBD1. Germline CDR1 is SGHVS and CDR2 is FNYEAQ. This CDR3 has 15 amino acids. J lost 2 bases, V lost 5 bases, and 5 bases had no gene match.